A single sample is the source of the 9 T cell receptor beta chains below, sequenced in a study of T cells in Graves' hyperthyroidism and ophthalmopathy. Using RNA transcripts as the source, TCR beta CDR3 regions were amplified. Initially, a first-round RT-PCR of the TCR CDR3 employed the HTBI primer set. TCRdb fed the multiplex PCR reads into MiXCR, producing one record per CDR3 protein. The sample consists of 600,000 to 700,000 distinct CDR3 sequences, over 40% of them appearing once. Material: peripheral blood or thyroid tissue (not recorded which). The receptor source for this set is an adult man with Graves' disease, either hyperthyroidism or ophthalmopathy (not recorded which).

This chain's CDR3 is CASTPGAAGHSNQPQHF. DNA of the CDR3: TGTGCCAGCACCCCCGGGGCCGCAGGGCATAGCAATCAGCCCCAGCATTTT. The gene calls are TRBV7-6 and TRBJ1-5, with D perhaps TRBD1 (5 bases). The CDR3 spans 17 residues. V lost 7 bases and J lost 0, with 19 bases in between. CDR1 is SGHVS, CDR2 FNYEAQ, per germline.

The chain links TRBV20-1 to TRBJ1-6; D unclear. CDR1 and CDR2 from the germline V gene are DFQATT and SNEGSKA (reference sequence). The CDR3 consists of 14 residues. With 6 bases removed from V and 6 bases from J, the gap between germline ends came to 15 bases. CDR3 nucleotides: TGCAGTGCCGCAATAGACGGGGTTAATTCACCCCTCCACTTT. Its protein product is CSAAIDGVNSPLHF.

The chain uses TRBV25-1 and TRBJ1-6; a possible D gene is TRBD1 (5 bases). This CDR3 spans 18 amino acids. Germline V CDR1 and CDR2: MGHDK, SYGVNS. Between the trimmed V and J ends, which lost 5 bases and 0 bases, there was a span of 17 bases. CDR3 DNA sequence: TGTGCCAGCAGTTTAGACGCGAAGGGGAGCTCCTATAATTCACCCCTCCACTTT. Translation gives CASSLDAKGSSYNSPLHF.

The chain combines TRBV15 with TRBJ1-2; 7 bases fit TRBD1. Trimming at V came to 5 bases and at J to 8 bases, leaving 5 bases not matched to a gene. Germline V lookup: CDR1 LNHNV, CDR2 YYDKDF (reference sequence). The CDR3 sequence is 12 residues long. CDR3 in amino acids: CATSGTAEGYTF. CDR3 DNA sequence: TGTGCCACCAGCGGGACAGCAGAAGGCTACACCTTC.

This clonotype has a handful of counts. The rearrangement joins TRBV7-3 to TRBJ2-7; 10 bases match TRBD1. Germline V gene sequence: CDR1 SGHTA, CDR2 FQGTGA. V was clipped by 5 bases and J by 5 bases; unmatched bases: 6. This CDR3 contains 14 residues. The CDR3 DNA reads TGTGCCAGCAGCCCTCGACAGGGGGCGGACGAGCAGTACTTC. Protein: CASSPRQGADEQYF.

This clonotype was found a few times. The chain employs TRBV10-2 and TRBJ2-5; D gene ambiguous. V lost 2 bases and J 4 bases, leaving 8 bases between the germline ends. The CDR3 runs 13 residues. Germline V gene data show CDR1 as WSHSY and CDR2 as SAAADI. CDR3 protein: CASSEVPIETQYF. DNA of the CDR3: TGCGCCAGCAGTGAGGTACCTATAGAGACCCAGTACTTC.

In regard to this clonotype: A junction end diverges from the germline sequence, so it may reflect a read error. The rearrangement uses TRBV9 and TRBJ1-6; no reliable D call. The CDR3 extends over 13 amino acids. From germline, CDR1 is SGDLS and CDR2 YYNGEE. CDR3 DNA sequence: TGTGCCAGCAGCGGGGCAGACAATTCATCCCTCCACTTT. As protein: CASSGADNSSLHF.

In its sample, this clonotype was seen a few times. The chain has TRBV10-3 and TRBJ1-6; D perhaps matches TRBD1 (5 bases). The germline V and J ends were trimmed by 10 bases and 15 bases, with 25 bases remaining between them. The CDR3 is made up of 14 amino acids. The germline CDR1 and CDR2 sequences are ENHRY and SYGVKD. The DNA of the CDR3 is TGTGCCAGCAGATCCGGGACCTCGGATCTACTCCTCCACTTT. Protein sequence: CASRSGTSDLLLHF.

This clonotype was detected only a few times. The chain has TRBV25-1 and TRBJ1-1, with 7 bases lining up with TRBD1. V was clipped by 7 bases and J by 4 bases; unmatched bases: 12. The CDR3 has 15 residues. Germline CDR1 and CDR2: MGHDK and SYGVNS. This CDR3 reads CASIPVRGQATEAFF. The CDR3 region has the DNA TGTGCCAGCATACCGGTGAGGGGGCAAGCCACTGAAGCTTTCTTT.